The clone carrying this T cell receptor (beta chain) came up many times. Its specificity is not known. Cases classed as stable hyperthyroidism had no ophthalmopathy within 18 months of follow-up. Germline V gene lookup returns CDR1 SGHAT and CDR2 FQNNGV. This CDR3 comprises 16 residues. The junction had 6 bases not matched to a gene; V was cut back by 6 bases and J by 1 base. This sample was included in a study of Graves' ophthalmopathy and Graves' hyperthyroidism. Investigators amplified TCR beta CDR3 regions from RNA transcripts. RT-PCR was first run with HTBI primers, then multiplex PCR in a second round. TCRdb re-called the multiplex PCR reads through MiXCR, storing one row per CDR3 protein. There are roughly 410,000 distinct CDR3 sequences in the sample; 15% occur only once, and roughly 7% lies in the top ten. Whole-study findings and limits: Most expanded clonotypes in thyroid above 0.001 frequency also showed up in blood. A 13-signature model separated ophthalmopathy from stable hyperthyroidism, reaching about 90% sensitivity and roughly 82% specificity cross-validated.

The V call is TRBV11-2, the J call TRBJ2-2; 9 nucleotides line up with TRBD2. Sequences were obtained from peripheral blood. This clonotype was sampled from a woman between 18 and 29 years old with stable Graves' hyperthyroidism. CDR3 nucleotide sequence: TGTGCCAGCAGTTACCCGCGGGGGGGGAACACCGGGGAGCTGTTTTTT. It codes for CASSYPRGGNTGELFF.